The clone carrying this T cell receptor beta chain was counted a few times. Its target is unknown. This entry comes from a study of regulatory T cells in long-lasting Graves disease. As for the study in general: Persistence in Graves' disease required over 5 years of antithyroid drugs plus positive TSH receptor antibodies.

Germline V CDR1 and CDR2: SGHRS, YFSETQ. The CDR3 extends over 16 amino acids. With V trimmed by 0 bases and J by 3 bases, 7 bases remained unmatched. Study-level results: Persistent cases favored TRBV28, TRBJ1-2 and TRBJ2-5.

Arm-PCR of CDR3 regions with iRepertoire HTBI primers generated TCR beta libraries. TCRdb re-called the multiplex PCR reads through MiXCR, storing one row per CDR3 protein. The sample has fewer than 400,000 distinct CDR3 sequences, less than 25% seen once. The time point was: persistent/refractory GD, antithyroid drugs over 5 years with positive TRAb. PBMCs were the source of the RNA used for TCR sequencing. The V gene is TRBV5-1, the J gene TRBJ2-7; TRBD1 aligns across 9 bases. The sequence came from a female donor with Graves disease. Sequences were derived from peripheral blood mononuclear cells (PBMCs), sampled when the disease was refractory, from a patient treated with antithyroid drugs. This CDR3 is CASSLVGDRVLYEQYF. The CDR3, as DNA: TGCGCCAGCAGCTTGGTTGGGGACAGGGTCCTCTACGAGCAGTACTTC.